These 25 T cell receptor beta chains share one sample of origin, sequenced in a study of T cell responses to AZD1222 COVID-19 vaccine. The method was immunoSEQ multiplex PCR; TCRdb's version includes in-frame clones alone and lacks a portion of them. The table includes around 150,000 clones, 84% detected once. The material was peripheral blood, obtained on day 0 of AZD1222 vaccination. The receptors shown here come from an adult in good health.

A few counts support this clone. The chain uses TRBV2 and TRBJ1-5, with D hard to call. The CDR3 spans 13 residues. V dropped 1 base and J dropped 11 bases, with 12 bases sitting between them. The V gene's germline CDR1 is SNHLY and CDR2 FYNNEI. CDR3 nucleotide sequence: TGTGCCAGCAGTGAAGAGGCCGCCGGGGCCCAGCATTTT. This sequence encodes CASSEEAAGAQHF.

This clone has a single count. The chain carries TRBV7-8 and TRBJ1-6; no reliable D call. This CDR3 is 15 amino acids long. The germline CDR1 and CDR2 sequences are SGHVS and FQNEAQ. V was shortened by 5 bases and J by 6 bases, with 14 bases between the two germline ends. The CDR3 nucleotides are TGTGCCAGCAGCCCCTCGGGGAACAGTAATTCACCCCTCCACTTT. Translation: CASSPSGNSNSPLHF.

J is TRBJ2-1 and V is TRBV11-3; weak D call: TRBD2 (5 bases). The CDR3 runs 15 residues. Germline values: CDR1 SGHNT, CDR2 YENEEA. V was shortened by 5 bases and J by 10 bases, with 21 bases between the two germline ends. CDR3 loop: CASSLGTISSGEQFF. The CDR3 DNA follows: TGTGCCAGCAGCCTTGGAACAATCTCGAGCGGAGAGCAGTTCTTC.

This clone has a single count. This chain links TRBV5-1 with TRBJ1-5, with D perhaps TRBD1 (6 bases). Trimming left V 1 base short and J 7 bases short, with 12 bases between. The CDR3 contains 14 residues. Germline CDR1 reads SGHRS; CDR2 reads YFSETQ. The CDR3 reads CASSLQGGAQPQHF. In DNA, the CDR3 is TGCGCCAGCAGCTTGCAAGGGGGAGCCCAGCCCCAGCATTTT.

This clone was found a few times. The V gene is TRBV7-9, the J gene TRBJ2-5; D unresolved. V dropped 5 bases and J dropped 2 bases, with 12 bases sitting between them. The CDR3 has 14 amino acids. CDR1 and CDR2 from the germline V gene are SEHNR and FQNEAQ (reference sequence). CDR3 sequence: CASSPGSIQETQYF. The CDR3 nucleotides are TGTGCCAGCAGCCCCGGATCTATTCAAGAGACCCAGTACTTC. Variable domain in full (rest from reference TRBV7-9 and TRBJ2-5): DTGVSQNPRHKITKRGQNVTFRCDPISEHNRLYWYRQTLGQGPEFLTYFQNEAQLEKSRLLSDRFSAERPKGSFSTLEIQRTEQGDSAMYLCASSPGSIQETQYFGPGTRLLVL.

The chain employs TRBV5-6 and TRBJ2-3; perhaps TRBD1 as D (6 bases). The CDR3 contains 16 residues. Germline CDR1 reads SGHDT; CDR2 reads YYEEEE. Trimming shortened V by 0 bases and J by 1 base, and 12 bases separated the two germline ends. This CDR3 reads CASSLGSGARTDTQYF. CDR3 DNA: TGTGCCAGCAGCTTGGGTTCAGGGGCTCGCACAGATACGCAGTATTTT.

The gene calls are TRBV6-5 and TRBJ1-1; no definite D call. Trimming shortened V by 9 bases and J by 1 base, and 12 bases separated the two germline ends. CDR3 length equals 13 residues. Germline loops: CDR1 MNHEY, CDR2 SVGAGI. The CDR3 sequence is CASWTPGNTEAFF. The CDR3 bases are TGTGCCAGTTGGACGCCGGGGAACACTGAAGCTTTCTTT.

The chain carries TRBV28 and TRBJ2-7; weak D call: TRBD1 (6 bases). Germline values: CDR1 MDHEN, CDR2 SYDVKM. This CDR3 is 12 amino acids long. V was trimmed by 1 base and J by 9 bases, leaving 10 bases between them. DNA of the CDR3: TGTGCCAGCAGTTTATCTGGGGGCTTGCAGTACTTC. It encodes CASSLSGGLQYF.

The rearrangement uses TRBV7-2 and TRBJ1-5; weak D call: TRBD1 (6 bases). V was cut by 3 bases and J by 2 bases, with 8 bases left in between. CDR1 and CDR2 (germline): SGHTA, FQGNSA. The CDR3 is made up of 14 amino acids. This CDR3 is CASSFWTGNQPQHF. CDR3 in DNA: TGTGCCAGCAGCTTCTGGACAGGCAATCAGCCCCAGCATTTT.

This chain uses TRBV18 with TRBJ1-3; D remains unclear. Trimming left V 5 bases short and J 6 bases short, with 20 bases between. The CDR3 spans 16 residues. Germline CDR1 is KGHSH and CDR2 is LQKENI. CDR3 nucleotide sequence: TGTGCCAGCTCATCGTCCTCCGTGTACTCGGAAAACACCATATATTTT. This sequence encodes CASSSSSVYSENTIYF.

The V and J genes are TRBV9 and TRBJ1-2, with 7 bases matching TRBD1. Germline values: CDR1 SGDLS, CDR2 YYNGEE. Trimming cost V 4 bases and J 2 bases; bases outside gene matches: 14. The CDR3 covers 17 residues. CDR3 loop: CASSPGLSGQPNYGYTF. In DNA, the CDR3 is TGTGCCAGCAGCCCCGGATTATCGGGACAGCCAAACTATGGCTACACCTTC.

The chain couples TRBV5-1 to TRBJ1-6; the D gene is possibly TRBD1 (5 bases). The CDR3 covers 15 residues. V shed 2 bases and J shed 8 bases, with 14 bases lying between them. Germline CDR1 reads SGHRS; CDR2 reads YFSETQ. CDR3 sequence: CASSFGPGLDSPLHF. In DNA form, the CDR3 reads TGCGCCAGCAGCTTTGGTCCGGGACTAGATTCACCCCTCCACTTT. The full variable domain, with the rest looked up from reference TRBV5-1 and TRBJ1-6, is KAGVTQTPRYLIKTRGQQVTLSCSPISGHRSVSWYQQTPGQGLQFLFEYFSETQRNKGNFPGRFSGRQFSNSRSEMNVSTLELGDSALYLCASSFGPGLDSPLHFGNGTRLTVT.

V usage is TRBV9 and J usage is TRBJ2-1; perhaps TRBD2 as D (5 bases). Germline CDR1 is SGDLS and CDR2 is YYNGEE. This CDR3 comprises 16 residues. V was trimmed by 0 bases and J by 0 bases, leaving 10 bases between them. As DNA, the CDR3 is TGTGCCAGCAGCGTAGCTACTGCGGGCTCCTACAATGAGCAGTTCTTC. Its protein is CASSVATAGSYNEQFF.

The chain is built from TRBV19 and TRBJ1-4; D uncertain. V lost 3 bases, J lost 4 bases, and 9 bases lay in between. This CDR3 has 14 amino acids. Germline V gene lookup returns CDR1 LNHDA and CDR2 SQIVND (reference sequence). The CDR3 DNA follows: TGTGCCAGTAGTATGAGAGGAGGTAATGAAAAACTGTTTTTT. Translating it yields CASSMRGGNEKLFF.

V usage is TRBV7-2 and J usage is TRBJ2-1, with 7 nucleotides matching TRBD2. CDR1 SGHTA and CDR2 FQGNSA come from the germline V gene. The CDR3 length is 17 residues. Trimming at V came to 5 bases and at J to 1 base, leaving 11 bases not matched to a gene. For the CDR3, the DNA is TGTGCCAGCAGCACCCCGATGCAGGGAGGGTCCTACAATGAGCAGTTCTTC. This translates into CASSTPMQGGSYNEQFF.

The V call is TRBV4-2, the J call TRBJ2-2; D not resolved. Trimming removed 1 base from V and 7 bases from J, with 16 bases in between. Germline-derived CDR1 and CDR2 are LGHNA and YNFKEQ. The CDR3 totals 16 residues. As DNA, the CDR3 is TGTGCCAGCAGCCAAGGAGTTGGAACACTCAGCGGGGAGCTGTTTTTT. This translates into CASSQGVGTLSGELFF.

V and J are TRBV4-2 and TRBJ1-4; D gene ambiguous. CDR3 length: 13 residues. Looked up from germline, CDR1 is LGHNA and CDR2 is YNFKEQ. The V and J ends lost 3 bases and 12 bases respectively, with 14 bases between them. CDR3 in amino acids: CASSQNTGLQLFF. The CDR3 DNA follows: TGTGCCAGCAGCCAGAATACGGGATTACAACTGTTTTTT.

The CDR3 DNA reads TGTGCCAGCAGTTTGAGGACGGGCAGCAATCAGCCCCAGCATTTT. It specifies CASSLRTGSNQPQHF. The V and J genes are TRBV28 and TRBJ1-5, with unresolved D. The CDR3 sequence is 15 residues long. Germline values: CDR1 MDHEN, CDR2 SYDVKM. The V and J ends lost 3 bases and 1 base respectively, with 10 bases between them.

The V and J genes are TRBV28 and TRBJ1-2, with 7 bases that match TRBD1. The germline V gene has CDR1 MDHEN and CDR2 SYDVKM. This CDR3 has 12 residues. Trimming at V came to 5 bases and at J to 6 bases, leaving 3 bases not matched to a gene. The CDR3 DNA reads as TGTGCCAGCAGTGACAGGGTCGATGGCTACACCTTC. Encoded protein: CASSDRVDGYTF.

This clone has only one observation. The chain couples TRBV6-5 to TRBJ1-5; 8 bases map to TRBD1. The V gene's germline CDR1 is MNHEY and CDR2 SVGAGI. The CDR3 spans 14 residues. Trimming at V came to 7 bases and at J to 2 bases, leaving 4 bases not matched to a gene. The CDR3 protein is CASNDRGGNQPQHF. CDR3 DNA sequence: TGTGCCAGCAACGACAGGGGTGGCAATCAGCCCCAGCATTTT.

There are a few counts of this clone. The chain joins TRBV28 to TRBJ1-2; D gene uncertain. Trimming left V 10 bases short and J 2 bases short, with 17 bases between. CDR1 MDHEN and CDR2 SYDVKM come from the germline V gene. This CDR3 has 14 residues. The chain's CDR3 is CAIRAGIGNYGYTF. The CDR3 bases are TGTGCCATCCGGGCGGGTATAGGAAACTATGGCTACACCTTC.

The chain uses TRBV28 and TRBJ1-1; TRBD1 matches at 7 bases. V dropped 10 bases and J dropped 1; count of bases not matched to a gene: 6. The CDR3 consists of 13 residues. From germline, CDR1 is MDHEN and CDR2 SYDVKM. CDR3 bases: TGTGCCACCGGGGGGACAGCGAACACTGAAGCTTTCTTT. Translating it yields CATGGTANTEAFF.

This CDR3 is CASSLSGANEKLFF. The DNA for the CDR3 is TGCGCCAGCAGCTTATCAGGGGCTAATGAAAAACTGTTTTTT. The chain carries TRBV5-1 and TRBJ1-4, with D possibly TRBD1 on 6 matching bases. CDR1 and CDR2 from the germline V gene are SGHRS and YFSETQ. The CDR3 length is 14 residues. With 2 bases removed from V and 3 bases from J, the gap between germline ends came to 8 bases.

The chain uses TRBV28 and TRBJ2-5, with TRBD2 identical over 12 bases. Germline lookup yields CDR1 MDHEN and CDR2 SYDVKM. This CDR3 spans 15 amino acids. The trim removed 6 bases at V and 4 bases at J, leaving 6 bases unmatched. Here the CDR3 DNA reads TGTGCCAGCAGCTCCAGACTAGCGGGGGTAGAGACCCAGTACTTC. It codes for CASSSRLAGVETQYF.

The chain carries TRBV24-1 and TRBJ1-1, with D tentatively TRBD1 (5 bases). CDR1 is KGHDR and CDR2 is SFDVKD in the germline V gene. V was clipped by 7 bases and J by 7 bases, with 9 bases between them. The CDR3 runs to 11 residues. The CDR3 spells CATRRGDEAFF. DNA for the CDR3: TGTGCCACCAGGCGAGGGGATGAAGCTTTCTTT.